The rows below give T cell receptor beta chains drawn from one sample of a study of T cell repertoires in cytomegalovirus infection. These receptors' targets are unknown. In TCRdb, the reads were re-called with MiXCR into one record per CDR3 protein. Here the sample spans around 71,000 distinct CDR3 sequences, 20% being singletons. The sample here was CD8+ T cells from cultured PBMCs, taken from culture after CMV antigen stimulation. The receptor source for this set is a human donor in good health (CMV status not recorded). Some clones in this sample may be carry-over from other donors' samples. CDR3s leave out the opening cysteine and the closing phenylalanine or tryptophan.

J gene,V gene,CDR3 protein
TRBJ1-4,TRBV7-9,ASSFGAATNEKLF
TRBJ1-1,TRBV27,ASSLGDFNTEAF
TRBJ1-1,TRBV6-2/TRBV6-3,ASSYSWGNTEAF
TRBJ2-3,TRBV5-1,ASSQEVTDTQY
TRBJ1-2,TRBV7-2,ASSQDRGHFGYT
TRBJ1-6,TRBV5-5,ASSRDSYNSPLH
TRBJ1-1,TRBV5-1,ASSYDRENTEAF
TRBJ2-7,TRBV5-8,ASSTAFYEQY
TRBJ2-1,TRBV7-6,ASSFETSFLSYNEQF
TRBJ2-2,TRBV6-2/TRBV6-3,ASALGSNTGELF
TRBJ1-1,TRBV19,ASGRDRGAF
TRBJ2-7,TRBV19,ASSINSGGAYEQY
TRBJ2-1,TRBV4-3,ASSLTGDHNEQF
TRBJ1-5,TRBV28,ASSFPQVLNQPQH
TRBJ2-7,TRBV7-2,ASSRGYEQY
TRBJ2-7,TRBV6-5,ASSYELGAYEQY
TRBJ2-7,TRBV4-1,ASSPVQGSSYEQY
TRBJ1-1,TRBV5-5,ASSLVGEAF
TRBJ1-1,TRBV20-1,SARLLPDRASRRAKNTEAF
TRBJ2-7,TRBV7-2,ASSLVLAGGLYEQY
TRBJ1-4,TRBV5-6,ASSYRGQREKLF
TRBJ1-2,TRBV30,AWTGSRGYT